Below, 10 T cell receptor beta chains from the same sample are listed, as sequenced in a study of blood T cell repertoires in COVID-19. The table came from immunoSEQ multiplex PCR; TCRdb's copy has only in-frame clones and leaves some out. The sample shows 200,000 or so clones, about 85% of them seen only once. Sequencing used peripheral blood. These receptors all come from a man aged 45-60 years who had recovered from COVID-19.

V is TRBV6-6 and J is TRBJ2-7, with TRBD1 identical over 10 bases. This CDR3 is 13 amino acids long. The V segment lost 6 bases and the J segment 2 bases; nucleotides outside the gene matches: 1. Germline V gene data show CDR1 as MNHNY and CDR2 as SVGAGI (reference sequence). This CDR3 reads CASRGTGAYEQYF. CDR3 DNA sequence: TGTGCCAGCAGAGGGACAGGGGCCTACGAGCAGTACTTC.

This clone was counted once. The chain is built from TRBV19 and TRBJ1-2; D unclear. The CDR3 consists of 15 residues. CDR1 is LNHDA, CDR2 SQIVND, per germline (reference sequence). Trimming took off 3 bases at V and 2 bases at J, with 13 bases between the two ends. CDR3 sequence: CASSIFNRINYGYTF. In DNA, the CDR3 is TGTGCCAGTAGTATTTTCAACAGAATAAACTATGGCTACACCTTC.

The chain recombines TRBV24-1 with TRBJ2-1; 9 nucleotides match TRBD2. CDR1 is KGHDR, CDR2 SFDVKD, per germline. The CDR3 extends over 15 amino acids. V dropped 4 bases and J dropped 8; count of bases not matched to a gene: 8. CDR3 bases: TGTGCCACCAGTGAAGTAGCGGGAGACGTCGATGAGCAGTTCTTC. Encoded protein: CATSEVAGDVDEQFF.

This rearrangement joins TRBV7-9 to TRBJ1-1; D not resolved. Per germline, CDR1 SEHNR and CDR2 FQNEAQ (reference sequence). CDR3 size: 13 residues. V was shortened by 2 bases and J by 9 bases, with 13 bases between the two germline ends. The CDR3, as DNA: TGTGCCAGCAGCTTACAGGCAGCCGGCCAAGCTTTCTTT. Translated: CASSLQAAGQAFF.

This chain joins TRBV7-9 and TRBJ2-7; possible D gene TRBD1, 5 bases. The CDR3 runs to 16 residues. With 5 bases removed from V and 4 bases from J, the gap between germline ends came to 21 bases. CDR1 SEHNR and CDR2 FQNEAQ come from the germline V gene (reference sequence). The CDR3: CASSPSLFPGRYEQYF. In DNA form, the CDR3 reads TGTGCCAGCAGCCCTAGTCTTTTCCCAGGGCGGTACGAGCAGTACTTC.

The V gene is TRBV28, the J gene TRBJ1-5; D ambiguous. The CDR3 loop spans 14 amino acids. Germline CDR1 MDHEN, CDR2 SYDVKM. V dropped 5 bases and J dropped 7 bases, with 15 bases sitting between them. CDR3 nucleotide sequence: TGTGCCAGCAGTCCGGGAGGACCCCGGCAGCCCCAGCATTTT. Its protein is CASSPGGPRQPQHF.

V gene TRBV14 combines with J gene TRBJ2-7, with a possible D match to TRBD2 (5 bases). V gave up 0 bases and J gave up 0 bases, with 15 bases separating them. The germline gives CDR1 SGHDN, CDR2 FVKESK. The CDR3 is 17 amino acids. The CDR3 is CASSQDVLGRISYEQYF. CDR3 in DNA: TGTGCCAGCAGCCAAGATGTACTAGGAAGAATCTCCTACGAGCAGTACTTC.

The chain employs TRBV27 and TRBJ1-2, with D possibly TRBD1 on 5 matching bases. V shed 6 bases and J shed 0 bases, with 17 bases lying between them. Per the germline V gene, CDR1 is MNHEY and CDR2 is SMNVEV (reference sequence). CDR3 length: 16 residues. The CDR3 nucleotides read TGTGCCAGCAGGCTACTGGGGCAGGGCCCTAACTATGGCTACACCTTC. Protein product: CASRLLGQGPNYGYTF.

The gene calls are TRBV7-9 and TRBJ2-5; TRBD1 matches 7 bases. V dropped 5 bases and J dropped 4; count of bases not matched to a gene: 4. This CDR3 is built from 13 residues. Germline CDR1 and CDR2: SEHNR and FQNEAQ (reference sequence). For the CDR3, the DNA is TGTGCCAGCAGCCGTACAGGGGTAGAGACCCAGTACTTC. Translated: CASSRTGVETQYF.

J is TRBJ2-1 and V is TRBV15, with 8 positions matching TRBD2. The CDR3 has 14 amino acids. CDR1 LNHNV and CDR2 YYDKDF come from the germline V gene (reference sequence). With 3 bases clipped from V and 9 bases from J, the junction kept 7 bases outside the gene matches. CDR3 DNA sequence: TGTGCCACCAGCAGGACGGGACTAGAGGGTGAGCAGTTCTTC. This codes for CATSRTGLEGEQFF.